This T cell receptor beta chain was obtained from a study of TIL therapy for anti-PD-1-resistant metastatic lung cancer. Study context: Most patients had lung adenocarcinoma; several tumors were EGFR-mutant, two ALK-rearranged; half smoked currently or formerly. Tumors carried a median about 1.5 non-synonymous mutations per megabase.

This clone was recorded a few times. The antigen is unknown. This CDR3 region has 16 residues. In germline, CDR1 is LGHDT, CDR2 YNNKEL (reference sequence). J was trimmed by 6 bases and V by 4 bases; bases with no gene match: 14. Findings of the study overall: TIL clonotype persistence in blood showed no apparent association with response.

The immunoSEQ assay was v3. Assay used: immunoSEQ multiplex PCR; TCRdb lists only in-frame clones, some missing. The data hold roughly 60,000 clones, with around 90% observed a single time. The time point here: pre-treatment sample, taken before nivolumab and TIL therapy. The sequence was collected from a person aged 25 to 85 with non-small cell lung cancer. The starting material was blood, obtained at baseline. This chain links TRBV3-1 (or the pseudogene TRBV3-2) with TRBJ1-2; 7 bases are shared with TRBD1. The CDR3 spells CASSRTGIQGWNGYTF. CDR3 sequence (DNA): TGTGCCAGCAGCCGAACAGGAATACAGGGGTGGAATGGCTACACCTTC.